The present T cell receptor beta chain was sequenced within a study of stem cell transplantation in POMP-related autoinflammatory disease (dated by TCRdb to about 2021). General notes on the study: The study hypothesized that defective thymoproteasomes impair MHC class I-dependent CD8+ T-cell differentiation and positive selection, skewing the TRB repertoire. Prior to transplant, the patients had skewing toward CD4+ naive T cells, low CD8+ T-cell proportions, and reduced T-cell cytokine secretion. After transplant, 100% donor engraftment of neutrophils and platelets through one year was shown by DNA chimerism analysis. To find out how POMP deficiency affects T-cell receptor beta repertoire diversity and CDR3 characteristics, high-throughput TRB sequencing was used. Study-wide findings and limitations: PRAID patients showed a restricted number of unique TRB V-J gene pairings. The trend toward lower diversity and increased clonality in PRAID patients was statistically significant only for regulatory T cells. A trend toward lower TRB diversity and higher clonality was observed in PRAID patients across all analyzed T-cell subsets.

The time point label for this specimen denotes: after hematopoietic stem cell transplant. PRAID was a condition in which autoinflammation came alongside prominent immunodeficiency. Prior to TRB sequencing, T-cell subsets (conventional T cells, CD8+ T cells, regulatory T cells, T follicular helper cells) were sorted. V is pared back by 0 bases and J by 3 bases, with 4 bases lying between the germline termini. Looking up the germline V gene (reference sequence) yields CDR1 GTSNPN and CDR2 SVGIG. The CDR3, from cysteine to phenylalanine, totals 12 residues. Kept here is only the CDR3 DNA, which spans 36 bases and is read in frame from base 1. About this clone: Its specific antigen is unknown. No base qualities exist here, and no much larger clone lies one base off it.

The library was generated by the immunoSEQ multiplex PCR assay. Per the original workflow: Repertoire diversity was quantified with Shannon entropy, accounting for clonal size distribution. Clonotype distribution inequality was measured with the Gini-Simpson index (Simpson_1-D). TCRdb provides this immuneACCESS table in a form limited to in-frame rearrangements. Some clones are lacking; in checked studies, under half of them reflect an unresolved V gene, and why the rest are absent is not known. That table furnishes V, J and clone size, whereas the DNA furnished D and trimming. This sample comprises some 68,000 clones, approximately 90% of them detected only once. The ten largest clones represent around 0.72% of the sample.

Material: CD4+ T cells from PBMCs, obtained after stem cell transplantation. The sequence derives from a human patient with POMP-related autoinflammation and immune dysregulation (PRAID). After a transplant, the donor of the graft may account for some T cells. The chain is made from TRBV30 and TRBJ2-3, with an unclear D gene assignment. The CDR3 here reads CAWSVQTDTQYF. The nucleotide sequence reads TGTGCCTGGAGTGTACAGACAGATACGCAGTATTTT.